This TCR beta chain was captured in a study of blood T cells in healthy people across ages. Of note for this clonotype: Its antigen is unidentified.

Germline CDR1 and CDR2: DFQATT and SNEGSKA (reference sequence). This CDR3 region has 15 residues. V was cut by 0 bases and J by 7 bases, with 15 bases left in between. Using a J-beta primer mix together with a sample-barcoded 5' primer, a second PCR was run for about 6 to 11 cycles. TCRdb called the 5' RACE reads again in MiXCR, with one record for every CDR3 protein. The data contain 760,000 or so distinct CDR3 sequences, roughly 25% of them singletons. Findings and caveats of the study: The recorded TCR beta diversity per million T cells decreased in a roughly linear manner with age.

Separately, the same data were catalogued under a study of T cells of mothers and their children. That report notes: Normalized overlap was always slightly, never significantly, higher in related than unrelated mother-child pairs.

This TCR was sampled from a boy younger than 18 in good health. This rearrangement joins TRBV20-1 to TRBJ2-2; D not resolved. Sequencing input: blood. The CDR3, as DNA: TGCAGTGCTAGAGATTATAAGGGTTTTAGCGGGGAGCTGTTTTTT. This translates into CSARDYKGFSGELFF.